This TCR beta chain was documented in a study of blood T cell repertoires in COVID-19. In the study overall: Samples representing acute and convalescent COVID-19 were sourced from the United States, Italy and Spain.

The germline CDR1 and CDR2 sequences are SGDLS and YYNGEE. CDR3 length equals 16 residues. V shed 2 bases and J 1 base; nucleotides not matched to a gene: 5. Original methodology: Estimation of nucleated cell counts was performed using reference gene primer amplification. The protocol was immunoSEQ multiplex PCR, while the TCRdb copy is restricted to in-frame clones and leaves out a portion. For V, J and clone size, that table is used; D and trimming come from the DNA. The repertoire has hundreds of thousands of clones, 70% to 90% of them found once; the top ten carry roughly 0.25%. The chain uses TRBV9 and TRBJ2-3, with 9 bases matching TRBD1. The sequence derives from a woman aged 18 to 35 with acute or convalescent COVID-19. The sequenced sample consisted of peripheral blood. The CDR3 loop is CASSVVQGAGTDTQYF. The CDR3 DNA sequence: TGTGCCAGCAGCGTCGTACAGGGGGCCGGCACAGATACGCAGTATTTT.